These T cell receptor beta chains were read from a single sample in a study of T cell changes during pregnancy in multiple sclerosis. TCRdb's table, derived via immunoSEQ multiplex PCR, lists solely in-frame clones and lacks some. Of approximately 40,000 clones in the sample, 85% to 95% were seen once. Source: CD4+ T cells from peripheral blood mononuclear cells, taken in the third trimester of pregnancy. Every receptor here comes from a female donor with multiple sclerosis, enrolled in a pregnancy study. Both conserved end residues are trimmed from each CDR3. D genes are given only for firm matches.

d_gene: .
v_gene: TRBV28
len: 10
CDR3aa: ASSFRGYEQY

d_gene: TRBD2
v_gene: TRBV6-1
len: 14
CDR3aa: ASSEWGGDGANVLT

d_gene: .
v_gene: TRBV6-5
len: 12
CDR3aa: ASRPGLHTDTQY

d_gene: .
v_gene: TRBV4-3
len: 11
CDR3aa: ASSPQGFNEQF

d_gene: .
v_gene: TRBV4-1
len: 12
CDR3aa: ASSQIGVDYGYT

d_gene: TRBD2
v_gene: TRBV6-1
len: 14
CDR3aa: ASSEGLAGVRDEQF

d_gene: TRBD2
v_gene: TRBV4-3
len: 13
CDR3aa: ASSHAGLGNNEQF

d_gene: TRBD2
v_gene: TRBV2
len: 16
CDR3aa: ASRHRLAGELKSGELF

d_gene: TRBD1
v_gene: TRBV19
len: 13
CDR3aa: ASSTTGTGLGPQH

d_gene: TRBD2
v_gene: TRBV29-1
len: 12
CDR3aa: SASTSGISDTQY

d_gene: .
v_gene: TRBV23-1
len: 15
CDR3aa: ASSHPPDRPRSYEQY

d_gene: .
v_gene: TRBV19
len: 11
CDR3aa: ASTPGKNTEAF

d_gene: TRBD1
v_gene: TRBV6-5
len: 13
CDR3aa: ASSYSRDRGTEAF

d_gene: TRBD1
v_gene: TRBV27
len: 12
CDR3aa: ASRWTGLTDTQY

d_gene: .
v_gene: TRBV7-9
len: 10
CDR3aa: ASTRNDYGYT

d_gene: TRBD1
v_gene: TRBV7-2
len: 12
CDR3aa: ASSLRGPGNTIY

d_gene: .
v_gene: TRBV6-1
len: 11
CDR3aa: ASSETGHYGYT

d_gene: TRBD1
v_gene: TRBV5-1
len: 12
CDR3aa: ASTSTGTRTEAF

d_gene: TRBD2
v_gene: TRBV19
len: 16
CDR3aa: ASSIDRGLAGGHGELF

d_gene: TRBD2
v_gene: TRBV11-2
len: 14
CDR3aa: ASSFSGRNLIHEQF

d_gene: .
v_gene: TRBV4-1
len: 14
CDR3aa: ASSQGVRVSNQPQH

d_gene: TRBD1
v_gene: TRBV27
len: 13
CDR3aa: ASSSWTGSTGELF

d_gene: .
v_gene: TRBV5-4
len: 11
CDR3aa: ASSLQAGTEAF

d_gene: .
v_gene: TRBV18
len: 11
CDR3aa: ASSRSGQRELF

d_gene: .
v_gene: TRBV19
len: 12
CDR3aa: ASSSGSYQNTQY

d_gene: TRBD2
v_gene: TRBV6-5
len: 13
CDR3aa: ATRPLGTSLDTQY

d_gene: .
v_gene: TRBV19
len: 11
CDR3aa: ASSSSGVQPQH

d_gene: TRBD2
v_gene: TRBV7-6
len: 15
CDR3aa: ASSSWKERGGTDTQY

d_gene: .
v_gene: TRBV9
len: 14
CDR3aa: ASSSRHPYSGNTIY

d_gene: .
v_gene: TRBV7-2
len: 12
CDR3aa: ASSPGPTGGELF

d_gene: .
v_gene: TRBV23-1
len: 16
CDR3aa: ASSHTKSTPGSQETQY

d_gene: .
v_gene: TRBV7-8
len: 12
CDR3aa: ASSLSNSKETQY

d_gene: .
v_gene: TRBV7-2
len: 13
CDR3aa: ASSFGDRSQETQY

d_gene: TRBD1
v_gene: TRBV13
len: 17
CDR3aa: ASSLVAGGAEDPGNTIY

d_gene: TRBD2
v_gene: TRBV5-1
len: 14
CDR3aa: ASSFNRAGVGYEQY

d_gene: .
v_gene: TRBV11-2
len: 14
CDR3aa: ASSLGTFANTGELF

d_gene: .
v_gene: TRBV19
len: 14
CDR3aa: ASSILQGRAYNEQF

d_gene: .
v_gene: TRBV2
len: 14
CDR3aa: ASSVYGSSSTDTQY

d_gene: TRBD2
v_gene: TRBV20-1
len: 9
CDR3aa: SATSGSLQF

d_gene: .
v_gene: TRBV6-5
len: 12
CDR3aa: ASSYSGGNQPQH

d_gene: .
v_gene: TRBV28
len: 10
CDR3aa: ASDGRNQPQH

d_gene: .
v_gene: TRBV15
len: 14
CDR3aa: ATSRDLQVPGNTIY

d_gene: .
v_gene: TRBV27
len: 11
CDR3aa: ASSTQGRTEAF

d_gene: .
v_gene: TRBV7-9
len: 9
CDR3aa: ASSPRGGEF

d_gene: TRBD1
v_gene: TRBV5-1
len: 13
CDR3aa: ASSPDRGLGYGYT

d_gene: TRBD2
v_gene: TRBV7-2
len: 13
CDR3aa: ASSLNGQRGPVQY

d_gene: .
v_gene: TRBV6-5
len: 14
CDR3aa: ASSYSSGMAGNTIY

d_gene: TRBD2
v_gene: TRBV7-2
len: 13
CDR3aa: ASSLGRAGTDTQY

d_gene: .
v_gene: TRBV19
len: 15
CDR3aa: ASSLPLTGVSGNTIY

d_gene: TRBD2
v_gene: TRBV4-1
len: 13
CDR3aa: ASSPGGLVTGELF

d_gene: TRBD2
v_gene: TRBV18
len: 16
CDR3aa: ASSPQLGLAGAAGELF

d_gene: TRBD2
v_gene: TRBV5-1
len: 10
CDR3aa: ASSPGGYEQY

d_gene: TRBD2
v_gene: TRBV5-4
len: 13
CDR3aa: ASSLGLADLYEQY

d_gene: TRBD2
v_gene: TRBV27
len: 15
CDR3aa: ASSPSSTGTTTYEQY

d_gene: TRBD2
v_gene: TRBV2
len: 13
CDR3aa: ASSAGLAGAYEQY